The present TCR beta chain was sequenced within a study of T-cell reconstitution after alpha-beta-depleted transplantation in children (TCRdb year 2016). Regarding the complete study: The study quantitatively tracked T-cell immune reconstitution after TCRalphabeta/CD19-depleted allogeneic hematopoietic cell transplantation in children using TCR repertoire profiling.

Concerning this clonotype: The antigen it recognizes is unknown. The sample holds no much larger clone one base away, and base qualities are not on file.

Receptor libraries were prepared by PCR. The instrument was an Illumina HiSeq 2500. Molecular barcoding was employed in the preparation of TCR libraries, with unique molecular identifiers being used to normalize TCRbeta repertoire quantification. The public reads were run again by TCRdb, first through fastp at Q25 and then through MiXCR, and only productive beta chains were kept. Each entry merges the rows of one CDR3 protein and shows their most common DNA and genes. The sample table records fewer than 550,000 distinct CDR3 sequences; around 9.9% of these occur just once. The ten biggest clones cover roughly 6% of the sample. At the junction V is shortened by 5 bases and J by 0 bases; bases outside the gene matches: 11. From a lookup of the germline V gene (reference sequence), CDR1 and CDR2 are SEHNR and FQNEAQ. CDR3 length: 17 amino acids, cysteine to phenylalanine. The kept DNA is CDR3 alone, 51 bases in frame from the first base.

The clonotype comes from a human donor who donated a stem cell graft to a child with acute myeloid leukemia. The input for sequencing was PBMCs from the stem cell graft donor, taken from the stem cell graft. Recombination connected TRBV7-9 to TRBJ2-3; TRBD2 fits 7 bases in the junction. The base sequence is TGTGCCAGCAGCCCAGCCGGGGGGTTCGCTAGCACAGATACGCAGTATTTT. This yields the protein CASSPAGGFASTDTQYF.